This is a list of T cell receptor beta chains from one sample in a study of blood T cell repertoires in COVID-19. Only in-frame clones appear in the TCRdb table, and some are missing; sequencing was by immunoSEQ multiplex PCR. Of around 300,000 clones in the sample, roughly 90% were seen once. Material for sequencing was PBMCs or T cells enriched from blood (not recorded which). Source of these receptors: a woman between 18 and 29 years old with acute COVID-19. CDR3s include the opening cysteine and the closing phenylalanine or tryptophan. A D gene is named only where the DNA matches it firmly. Rows may omit the clone size; those that give it use once, few, many or a size class.

j_gene	v_gene	abundance	d_gene	CDR3aa	CDR3nt
TRBJ2-5	TRBV6-5	NA	TRBD1	CASSYSGTGQETQYF	TGTGCCAGCAGTTATTCCGGGACAGGGCAAGAGACCCAGTACTTC
TRBJ1-1	TRBV6-1	NA	TRBD1	CASSDQGAEDSEAFF	TGTGCCAGCAGTGACCAGGGGGCTGAGGACTCTGAAGCTTTCTTT
TRBJ1-2	TRBV2	NA	TRBD1	CASPVRGQGANGYTF	TGTGCCAGCCCGGTGAGGGGGCAGGGGGCGAATGGCTACACCTTC
TRBJ2-4	TRBV15	once	NA	CATSREQGLQYF	TGTGCCACCAGCAGAGAGCAGGGCCTTCAGTACTTC
TRBJ2-6	TRBV10-2	NA	TRBD1	CASTRDRASGANVLTF	TGCGCCAGCACTCGGGACAGGGCTTCTGGGGCCAACGTCCTGACTTTC
TRBJ1-5	TRBV19	few	NA	CASSYGGGNQPQHF	TGTGCCAGTAGTTACGGGGGGGGCAATCAGCCCCAGCATTTT
TRBJ1-2	TRBV28	NA	TRBD1	CASSLTGVGYTF	TGTGCCAGCAGTTTGACAGGGGTGGGCTACACCTTC
TRBJ1-2	TRBV19	NA	TRBD1	CASRAGRGVGYTF	TGTGCCTCGCGTGCGGGCAGGGGGGTTGGCTACACCTTC
TRBJ2-3	TRBV5-6	NA	NA	CASSLLRDTQYF	TGTGCCAGCAGCTTGCTACGTGATACGCAGTATTTT
TRBJ1-4	TRBV19	NA	NA	CASSEGQGAGEKLFF	TGTGCCAGTAGCGAGGGGCAGGGAGCGGGTGAAAAACTGTTTTTT
TRBJ1-1	TRBV18	NA	TRBD1	CASSPRTGGTTEAFF	TGTGCCAGCTCACCCAGGACAGGGGGCACCACTGAAGCTTTCTTT
TRBJ1-4	TRBV5-1	NA	TRBD1	CASSLNTGTGIGEKLFF	TGCGCCAGCAGCTTGAACACCGGGACAGGGATTGGGGAAAAACTGTTTTTT
TRBJ2-7	TRBV5-8	NA	NA	CASSLVGSHYEQYF	TGTGCCAGCAGCTTGGTTGGTTCACACTACGAGCAGTACTTC
TRBJ2-7	TRBV7-3	NA	TRBD2	CASSLAPTSGRYYEQYF	TGTGCCAGCAGCTTGGCACCGACTAGCGGGAGGTATTACGAGCAGTACTTC
TRBJ1-5	TRBV28	NA	TRBD1	CASNIGDRVFQPQHF	TGTGCCAGCAACATAGGAGACAGGGTGTTTCAGCCCCAGCATTTT
TRBJ1-5	TRBV15	NA	NA	CATSRESAQHF	TGTGCCACCAGCAGAGAGTCGGCCCAGCATTTT
TRBJ2-5	TRBV24-1	NA	TRBD1	CATGQGEETQYF	TGTGCCACGGGACAGGGGGAAGAGACCCAGTACTTC
TRBJ1-6	TRBV6-5	NA	TRBD1	CASSSRTGNNSPLHF	TGTGCCAGCAGTTCAAGGACAGGGAATAATTCACCCCTCCACTTT
TRBJ2-7	TRBV11-2	NA	TRBD2	CASSLGVAGSYEQYF	TGTGCCAGCAGTCTCGGGGTAGCGGGAAGTTACGAGCAGTACTTC
TRBJ2-7	TRBV28	NA	TRBD1	CASSFVQGASYEQYF	TGTGCCAGCAGTTTCGTACAGGGGGCCTCCTACGAGCAGTACTTC
TRBJ2-1	TRBV7-9	NA	TRBD2	CASSLVVRLAGEYNEQFF	TGTGCCAGCAGCTTAGTGGTTCGACTAGCGGGAGAGTACAATGAGCAGTTCTTC
TRBJ1-3	TRBV28	NA	NA	CASAGSPGNTIYF	TGTGCCAGCGCCGGGTCCCCTGGAAACACCATATATTTT
TRBJ2-2	TRBV7-8	NA	TRBD2	CASRKAGLNTGELFF	TGTGCCAGCAGGAAAGCGGGACTTAACACCGGGGAGCTGTTTTTT
TRBJ2-7	TRBV6-4	few	NA	CASSDFFPSYEQYF	TGTGCCAGCAGTGACTTCTTTCCGTCCTACGAGCAGTACTTC
TRBJ1-5	TRBV7-8	NA	TRBD1	CASSLTGIYQPQHF	TGTGCCAGCAGCTTGACAGGGATTTATCAGCCCCAGCATTTT
TRBJ1-2	TRBV2	NA	NA	CASNLGQGSYGYTF	TGTGCCAGCAATTTGGGGCAGGGGAGCTATGGCTACACCTTC
TRBJ2-1	TRBV5-8	NA	TRBD1	CASSLGNRDRVSQFF	TGTGCCAGCAGCTTGGGAAACCGGGACAGGGTATCTCAGTTCTTC
TRBJ1-3	TRBV11-2	NA	NA	CASSLGGTPGTIYF	TGTGCCAGCAGCTTAGGCGGGACTCCGGGCACCATATATTTT
TRBJ1-2	TRBV15	NA	TRBD1	CATSRDGGGEGYTF	TGTGCCACCAGCAGAGATGGAGGGGGCGAAGGCTACACCTTC
TRBJ1-6	TRBV9	once	NA	CASSLRGGDNSPLHF	TGTGCCAGCAGCCTGAGAGGAGGGGATAATTCACCCCTCCACTTT
TRBJ1-5	TRBV2	NA	TRBD1	CASSEAGTGIRAQHF	TGTGCCAGCAGCGAGGCCGGGACAGGGATTCGAGCCCAGCATTTT
TRBJ1-3	TRBV29-1	NA	NA	CSVAGGNTIYF	TGCAGCGTTGCGGGTGGAAACACCATATATTTT
TRBJ1-1	TRBV9	NA	NA	CASSVTDRRNTEAFF	TGTGCCAGCAGCGTAACAGACCGACGGAACACTGAAGCTTTCTTT
TRBJ1-5	TRBV28	NA	TRBD1	CASSSGGRNQPQHF	TGTGCCAGCAGTTCAGGGGGCCGCAATCAGCCCCAGCATTTT
TRBJ1-5	TRBV19	NA	NA	CASSTGGTVNQPQHF	TGTGCCAGTAGTACCGGCGGGACGGTCAATCAGCCCCAGCATTTT
TRBJ1-6	TRBV28	few	NA	CASRRNNSPLHF	TGTGCCAGCAGGCGGAATAATTCACCCCTCCACTTT